This TCR beta chain was obtained from a study of identical twins. Points from the study as a whole: Abundant beta clonotypes from cord blood bore fewer insertions; memory repertoires lacked this pattern. Monozygotic twin pairs showed more out-of-frame TCR alpha sharing than models estimated.

This CDR3 spans 15 amino acids. Germline CDR1 reads SGHNT; CDR2 reads YENEEA. Trimming pared 0 bases from V and 4 bases from J, leaving 10 bases between. MiXCR, applied by TCRdb to the 5' RACE reads, yields one record per CDR3 protein. The sample holds 240,000 or so distinct CDR3 sequences, 10% seen once. Turning to this clonotype: Its antigen is currently unknown.

This chain joins TRBV11-3 and TRBJ2-1; no definite D call. This TCR was sampled from a man aged 50-60 years in good health. Sequencing used memory T cells sorted from blood. Written as DNA, the CDR3 is TGTGCCAGCAGCTTAGAATCACCTGGATACAATGAGCAGTTCTTC. It yields the protein CASSLESPGYNEQFF.